A selection of T cell receptor beta chains follows, all from one sample in a study of blood T cells in healthy people across ages. TCRdb ran MiXCR on the 5' RACE reads and lists one entry per CDR3 protein. In the table there are 1,100,000 or so distinct CDR3 sequences, around 43% of which are singletons. The sequencing input was blood. These receptors were collected from a woman aged 60-70 years in good health. The CDR3 runs from the conserved cysteine through the conserved F or W. Fields, in order: V gene, J gene, D gene, CDR3 length, clone size, CDR3 protein, CDR3 DNA. A D gene is named only where the DNA matches it firmly. Clone size is stated in some rows and not others, as once, few, many or a class when expanded.

V gene: TRBV29-1
J gene: TRBJ1-5
D gene: -
CDR3 length: 14
clone size: -
CDR3 protein: CSVAVEVVGQPQHF
CDR3 DNA: TGCAGCGTTGCGGTTGAGGTAGTGGGTCAGCCCCAGCATTTT

V gene: TRBV29-1
J gene: TRBJ2-4
D gene: TRBD2
CDR3 length: 17
clone size: -
CDR3 protein: CSVEDRGGQPWGNIQYF
CDR3 DNA: TGCAGCGTTGAAGATCGGGGGGGCCAACCCTGGGGAAACATTCAGTACTTC

V gene: TRBV25-1
J gene: TRBJ2-3
D gene: -
CDR3 length: 13
clone size: few
CDR3 protein: CASSVGAADTQYF
CDR3 DNA: TGTGCCAGCAGTGTGGGGGCGGCAGATACGCAGTATTTT

V gene: TRBV7-2
J gene: TRBJ2-1
D gene: TRBD2
CDR3 length: 15
clone size: -
CDR3 protein: CASTLTSGYYNGQFF
CDR3 DNA: TGTGCCAGCACTCTGACTAGCGGCTACTACAATGGGCAGTTCTTC

V gene: TRBV12-3/TRBV12-4
J gene: TRBJ1-1
D gene: -
CDR3 length: 13
clone size: -
CDR3 protein: CASSLRLEGEAFF
CDR3 DNA: TGTGCCAGCAGTTTACGGCTCGAGGGGGAAGCTTTCTTT

V gene: TRBV7-9
J gene: TRBJ2-7
D gene: -
CDR3 length: 13
clone size: -
CDR3 protein: CASSSATWGEQYF
CDR3 DNA: TGTGCCAGCAGCTCCGCAACATGGGGCGAGCAGTACTTC

V gene: TRBV6-5
J gene: TRBJ2-3
D gene: -
CDR3 length: 16
clone size: -
CDR3 protein: CASSYEGGEGTDTQYF
CDR3 DNA: TGTGCCAGCAGTTATGAGGGGGGCGAGGGCACAGATACGCAGTATTTT

V gene: TRBV3-1
J gene: TRBJ2-1
D gene: TRBD2
CDR3 length: 13
clone size: -
CDR3 protein: CASSLGTSGRQFF
CDR3 DNA: TGTGCCAGCAGCCTCGGGACTAGCGGGAGGCAGTTCTTC

V gene: TRBV7-3
J gene: TRBJ2-3
D gene: -
CDR3 length: 14
clone size: few
CDR3 protein: CASSLMEGLYTQYF
CDR3 DNA: TGTGCCAGCAGCTTAATGGAGGGCCTCTATACGCAGTATTTT

V gene: TRBV5-5
J gene: TRBJ2-1
D gene: TRBD1
CDR3 length: 16
clone size: -
CDR3 protein: CASRSYRDRSYNEQFF
CDR3 DNA: TGTGCCAGCAGAAGCTACCGGGACAGGTCCTACAATGAGCAGTTCTTC

V gene: TRBV5-1
J gene: TRBJ2-7
D gene: TRBD2
CDR3 length: 19
clone size: -
CDR3 protein: CASRPGGGQVASSYNEQYF
CDR3 DNA: TGCGCCAGCAGACCGGGAGGAGGACAAGTCGCGAGCTCCTACAATGAGCAGTACTTC

V gene: TRBV15
J gene: TRBJ2-1
D gene: TRBD1
CDR3 length: 16
clone size: -
CDR3 protein: CATSRDSDRGYNEQFF
CDR3 DNA: TGTGCCACCAGCAGAGATTCGGACAGGGGCTACAATGAGCAGTTCTTC

V gene: TRBV27
J gene: TRBJ1-1
D gene: -
CDR3 length: 14
clone size: few
CDR3 protein: CASSFSRGVSEAFF
CDR3 DNA: TGTGCCAGCAGTTTTAGCCGTGGGGTTTCTGAAGCTTTCTTT

V gene: TRBV7-7
J gene: TRBJ2-2
D gene: TRBD2
CDR3 length: 14
clone size: -
CDR3 protein: CASSLGGETGELFF
CDR3 DNA: TGTGCCAGCAGCTTGGGGGGGGAGACCGGGGAGCTGTTTTTT

V gene: TRBV27
J gene: TRBJ1-2
D gene: -
CDR3 length: 14
clone size: few
CDR3 protein: CASSRAGVLLGYTF
CDR3 DNA: TGTGCCAGCAGCCGAGCGGGCGTACTACTGGGCTACACCTTC

V gene: TRBV9
J gene: TRBJ2-3
D gene: TRBD2
CDR3 length: 14
clone size: -
CDR3 protein: CASSVRGSLDTQYF
CDR3 DNA: TGTGCCAGCAGCGTACGCGGGAGTCTAGATACGCAGTATTTT

V gene: TRBV28
J gene: TRBJ2-5
D gene: -
CDR3 length: 15
clone size: -
CDR3 protein: CASSFRGLGEETQYF
CDR3 DNA: TGTGCCAGCAGTTTTAGGGGACTGGGGGAAGAGACCCAGTACTTC

V gene: TRBV24-1
J gene: TRBJ2-7
D gene: -
CDR3 length: 13
clone size: -
CDR3 protein: CATSVGRGYEQYF
CDR3 DNA: TGTGCCACCAGTGTCGGCAGGGGCTACGAGCAGTACTTC